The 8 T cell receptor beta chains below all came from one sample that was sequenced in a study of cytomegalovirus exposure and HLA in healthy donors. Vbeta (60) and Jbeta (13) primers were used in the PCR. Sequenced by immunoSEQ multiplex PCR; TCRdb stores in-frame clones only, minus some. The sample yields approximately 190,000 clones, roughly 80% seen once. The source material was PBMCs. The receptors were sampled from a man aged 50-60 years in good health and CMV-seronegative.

The CDR3 region is CASSYAGTGAYEQYF. CDR3 sequence (DNA): TGTGCCAGCAGTTATGCCGGGACAGGGGCCTACGAGCAGTACTTC. The chain is built from TRBV6-5 and TRBJ2-7; 10 bases map to TRBD1. The J segment lost 2 bases and the V segment lost 3 bases, leaving 4 bases of the junction unmatched. This CDR3 region has 15 residues. Germline CDR1 and CDR2: MNHEY and SVGAGI.

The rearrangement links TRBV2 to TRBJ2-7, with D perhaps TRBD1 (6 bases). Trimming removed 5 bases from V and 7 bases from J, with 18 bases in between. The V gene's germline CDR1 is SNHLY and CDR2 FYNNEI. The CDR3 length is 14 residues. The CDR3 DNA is TGTGCCAGCAGTTCCCAGGGGATATCGAGGGAGCAGTACTTC. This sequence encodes CASSSQGISREQYF.

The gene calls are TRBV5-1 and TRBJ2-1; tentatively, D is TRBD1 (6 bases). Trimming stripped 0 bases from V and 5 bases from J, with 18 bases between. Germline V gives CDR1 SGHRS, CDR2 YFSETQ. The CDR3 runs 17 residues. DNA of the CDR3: TGCGCCAGCAGCTTGGCTCCGCAGGGGAATACACACAATGAGCAGTTCTTC. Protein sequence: CASSLAPQGNTHNEQFF.

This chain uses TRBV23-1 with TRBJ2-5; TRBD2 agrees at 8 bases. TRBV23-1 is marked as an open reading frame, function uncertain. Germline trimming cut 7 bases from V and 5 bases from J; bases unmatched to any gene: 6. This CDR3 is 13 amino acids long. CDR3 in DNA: TGCGCCAGCACCCGGGAGGGGTGGGAGACCCAGTACTTC. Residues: CASTREGWETQYF.

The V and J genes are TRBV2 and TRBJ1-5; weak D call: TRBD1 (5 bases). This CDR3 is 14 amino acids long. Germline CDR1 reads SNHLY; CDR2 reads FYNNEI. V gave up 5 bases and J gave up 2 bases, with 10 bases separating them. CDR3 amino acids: CASSRSRGNQPQHF. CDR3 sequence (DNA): TGTGCCAGCAGTCGGAGCAGGGGCAATCAGCCCCAGCATTTT.

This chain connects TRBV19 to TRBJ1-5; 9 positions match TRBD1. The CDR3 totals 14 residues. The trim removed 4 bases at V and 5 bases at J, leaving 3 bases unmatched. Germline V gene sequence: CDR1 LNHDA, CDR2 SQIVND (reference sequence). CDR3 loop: CASSTTGGHQPQHF. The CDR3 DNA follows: TGTGCCAGTAGTACGACAGGGGGGCATCAGCCCCAGCATTTT.

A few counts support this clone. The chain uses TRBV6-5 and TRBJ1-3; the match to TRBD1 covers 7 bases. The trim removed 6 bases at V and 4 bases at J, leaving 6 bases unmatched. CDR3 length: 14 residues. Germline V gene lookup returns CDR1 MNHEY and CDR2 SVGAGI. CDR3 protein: CASSAGGFGNTIYF. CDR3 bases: TGTGCCAGCAGCGCAGGGGGGTTCGGAAACACCATATATTTT.

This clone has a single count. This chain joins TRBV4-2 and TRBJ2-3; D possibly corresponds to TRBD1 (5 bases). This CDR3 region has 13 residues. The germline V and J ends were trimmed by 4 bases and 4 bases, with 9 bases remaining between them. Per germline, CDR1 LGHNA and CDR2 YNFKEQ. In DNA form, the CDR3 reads TGTGCCAGCAGCCTTACAGGTCCAGATACGCAGTATTTT. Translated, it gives CASSLTGPDTQYF.